The T cell receptor (beta chain) described here comes from a study of T cell responses to AZD1222 COVID-19 vaccine. Study findings and constraints: Clonal diversity was possibly underestimated; the donors were predominantly white British and more often female.

Points on this clone: Its antigen remains unknown.

J gave up 4 bases and V 10 bases, and 12 bases lay outside the gene matches. Per germline, CDR1 SEHNR and CDR2 FQNEAQ (reference sequence). The CDR3 length is 15 residues. Only in-frame clones appear in the TCRdb table, and some are missing; sequencing was by immunoSEQ multiplex PCR. The repertoire has 180,000 or so clones, roughly 91% of them found once; the top ten carry about 25%. The receptor's source is an adult who received the AZD1222 COVID-19 vaccine. The V and J genes are TRBV7-9 and TRBJ2-2, with 7 bases that match TRBD1. The starting material was peripheral blood, obtained 28 days after the second AZD1222 dose. The CDR3 spells CAIRSTGVITGELFF. CDR3 nucleotides: TGTGCCATCCGATCAACAGGGGTGATCACCGGGGAGCTGTTTTTT.